This T cell receptor beta chain was captured by sequencing in a study of T cells in Graves' hyperthyroidism and ophthalmopathy (dated by TCRdb to the late 2010s). For the wider study: Peripheral blood samples were taken at the time of initial diagnosis, prior to any treatment. Whether ophthalmopathy could be predicted prospectively was tested in an independent validation cohort made up of approximately 19 hyperthyroidism patients plus 17 patients who later progressed to ophthalmopathy. In addition, the study compared T-cell repertoires in thyroid tissue and in blood from roughly six Graves' hyperthyroidism patients. The approximately 100 discovery patients were randomly split 7:3 into training and test sets. According to the paper, TCR Vbeta CDR3 sequencing was carried out on over 130 peripheral blood samples, which came from 40 to 45 ophthalmopathy, about 75 hyperthyroidism and about 17 progressor patients. TCR V-J signatures able to tell the groups apart were searched for in a discovery cohort of around 95 patients, of whom fewer than 45 had Graves' ophthalmopathy and around 57 had stable Graves' hyperthyroidism. Once sampling was done, hyperthyroidism patients were given methimazole at a starting dose of 30 mg daily, whereas ophthalmopathy patients were given high-dose intravenous methylprednisolone. Paper-wide results and their limitations: During validation, the model predicted progression to ophthalmopathy a median of around 6 months ahead of onset, with almost 71% sensitivity and almost 75% specificity. Blood samples also contained most of the expanded thyroid clonotypes (frequency above 0.001), which suggests that blood repertoires may reflect thyroid immune responses. A model built on a 13 V-J signature distinguished ophthalmopathy from stable hyperthyroidism, reaching 87.88% sensitivity and around 81% specificity in cross-validation and 80%/75% in testing. Sample size was not statistically predetermined, and investigators were not blinded to group allocation.

Ophthalmopathy patients had moderately to severely active disease, Clinical Activity Score of at least 3, NOSPECS grade of at least 4, and duration under 3 months. Any patient with an uncontrolled infection, another autoimmune disease, pregnancy or lactation was excluded. Diagnoses relied on clinical symptoms, serum thyroxine and TRAb, thyroid ultrasound and orbital computed tomography. PBMCs were separated from approximately 9.9 ml of fresh peripheral blood using Ficoll-Paque density gradient centrifugation. Total RNA was extracted with Trizol reagent, and quality was checked on an Agilent 2100 Bioanalyzer. A note on this clonotype: What this receptor recognizes is not known. The sample holds no much larger clone one base away, and base qualities are not on file.

Inclusive of the bounding cysteine and phenylalanine, the CDR3 is 15 residues long. Only the CDR3 DNA stays, 45 bases, in frame from base 1. V and J lose 3 bases and 1 base, and a span of 11 bases separates them. The germline V gene supplies CDR1 SGHDT and CDR2 YYEEEE. Amplification of TCR beta CDR3 regions was carried out from RNA transcripts. A first-round RT-PCR of the TCR CDR3 used the HTBI primer set with the Qiagen OneStep RT-PCR kit. The libraries were constructed in a second round of multiplex PCR and then size-selected and purified. The libraries were sequenced on an Illumina HiSeq2000 using paired-end 100 bp reads. The authors processed their data as follows. Raw data were processed with SOAPnuke, discarding reads with adapters, uncalled bases, mean Phred below 15, or no exact constant-primer or identifier match. COPE v1.2.5 was used to merge the high-quality paired reads, and each unique nucleotide sequence was defined as a clonotype. Clonotypes were aligned to IMGT TRBV, TRBD and TRBJ reference segments using MiTCR v1.1. Analysis was restricted to V-J combinations with a frequency above 0.0001, which covered 98% to 99.2% of repertoires. A TCS score was defined as the ratio between F50 (clonal expansion) and ExV (chaos), using BLOSUM62-based TCRdist between CDR3 peptides within each V-J. Welch's t-statistics and random forest reduced around 550 V-J features to 13, which were used in a naive Bayes classifier (R e1071). In TCRdb, the public reads were trimmed at Q25 with fastp and aligned with MiXCR, with productive beta chains retained. Identical CDR3 protein sequences are pooled into one entry, listed with their most common genes and DNA. The V and J calls were not made by the authors but by TCRdb's processing. The sample table holds about 590,000 distinct CDR3 sequences, of which about 14% were seen once. 7% to 9% of the sample lies in the top ten.

Sequenced input: blood. The V and J segments used are TRBV5-6 and TRBJ1-5; TRBD1 is possibly the D segment (6 matching bases). This receptor was obtained from a woman aged 18-29 years with Graves' ophthalmopathy. The bases are TGTGCCAGCAGCTGGGGGGCAGTCAGCAATCAGCCCCAGCATTTT. Translated, it gives CASSWGAVSNQPQHF. The variable domain in full, with residues beyond the CDR3 obtained from the reference TRBV5-6 and TRBJ1-5 genes, is DAGVTQSPTHLIKTRGQQVTLRCSPKSGHDTVSWYQQALGQGPQFIFQYYEEEERQRGNFPDRFSGHQFPNYSSELNVNALLLGDSALYLCASSWGAVSNQPQHFGDGTRLSIL.